This T cell receptor beta chain was identified during a study of T cell responses to AZD1222 COVID-19 vaccine (dated by TCRdb to about 2021). Describing the broader study: AZD1222 recipients with second doses at about 4 weeks or about 12 weeks were pooled, because spike-specific TCR depth and breadth did not differ between schedules. Trial participants were enrolled into age subgroups of 18-55, 56-69 and 70-plus years, which contained 148, 28 and 57 TCR-sequenced participants, respectively. TCR sequencing was performed for fewer than 250 trial participants, of whom about 200 were given two doses of AZD1222 and 26 were given two doses of MenACWY control vaccine. Points the paper makes about the study in general: After two AZD1222 doses, spike-specific TCR breadth and depth were significantly higher than at day 0 and than in MenACWY recipients. Participants were mostly white British and included more females than males, and it was suggested by the authors that clonal diversity may have been underestimated. In the small 56-69-year group, the increase in depth fell short of significance, most likely because of low power. Conclusions about previously exposed vaccinees are limited, since just five or six AZD1222 recipients were seropositive for SARS-CoV-2 at baseline. The vaccine-associated CD4 TCRs covered the entire spike protein, and the dominant responses fell in regions 160-218 and 743-854. Because no day 14 peak-response samples were available, the repertoires could be characterized only after the peak T cell response. Reportedly, close to half of the unique spike-specific TCRs recognized epitopes lying outside the regions that are mutated in the B.1.351 and B.1.1.7 variants.

The CDR3 regions of human TCRbeta chains were subjected to immunosequencing. The authors processed their data as follows. TCRs in the repertoires were matched against a reference library of SARS-CoV-2-specific TCRs that had been generated with the MIRA antigen-specificity platform. Breadth was defined as the fraction of unique TCRs that were SARS-CoV-2-associated, and depth was defined as the fraction of total T cells that were SARS-CoV-2-associated. Using the MIRA data, each spike-specific TCR was assigned both to the spike region to which the TCR was reactive and to a CD4 or CD8 class. Log10-transformed breadth and depth values were compared by one-way ANOVA with Sidak's multiple comparisons tests. The table comes from immuneACCESS by way of TCRdb, which keeps in-frame sequences with V and J called. Part of the clones is missing from these tables; in studies checked, under half for an unresolved V gene and the rest for unknown reasons. V, J and clone size were drawn from that table, and D and trimming were deduced from the DNA. For this sample the table gives about 130,000 clones, of which about 80% were detected only once. The ten largest clones capture approximately 4% of the sample.

In light of the paper, this sample's time point label describes: baseline before first vaccination. Vaccinee samples were obtained from the UK trials COV001 and COV002, which included a single-blind randomized controlled phase 2/3 trial of AZD1222 (ChAdOx1 nCoV-19) in healthy adults. For TCRbeta chain sequencing, PBMC samples were collected from trial participants at day 0 and at day 28 after the second dose. On this clone: Its specific antigen is unknown. No base quality information exists; no much larger clone differs at one position.

This TCR was sampled from an adult in good health. The material sequenced was peripheral blood, taken on day 0 of AZD1222 vaccination.

The nucleotide sequence is TGTGCCAGCAGCTCCCTCACGACAGTTAGCACAGATACGCAGTATTTT. Its product reads: CASSSLTTVSTDTQYF. This chain is built from TRBV5-5 and TRBJ2-3, and perhaps TRBD1 as D gene, on 5 matching bases. Deletion took 3 bases off V and 0 bases off J, with a span of 14 bases between the germline ends. The CDR3 runs 16 amino acids, cysteine and phenylalanine included. The CDR3 DNA has 48 bases and is translated from base 1. CDR1 and CDR2 are drawn from the germline V gene (reference sequence): SGHKS, YYEKEE.